This T cell receptor (beta chain) was recorded in a study of blood T cell repertoires in COVID-19. The CDR3 loop spans 12 amino acids. Trimming took off 1 base at V and 8 bases at J, with 11 bases between the two ends. The germline V gene has CDR1 GTSNPN and CDR2 SVGIG (reference sequence). Some clones are missing from TCRdb's copy, which holds only in-frame ones; the method was immunoSEQ multiplex PCR. Here the sample spans some 330,000 clones, approximately 89% being singletons. Sample: PBMCs or T cells enriched from blood (not recorded which). The TCR comes from a man aged 35 to 55 in a cohort exposed to, infected with or recovered from COVID-19 (not recorded which). The J gene is TRBJ1-1, the V gene TRBV30; possibly TRBD1 for D (6 bases). The CDR3 DNA is TGTGCCTGGAGTGGTAACAGGGAAGAAGCTTTCTTT. Translating it yields CAWSGNREEAFF. Variable domain in full (rest from reference TRBV30 and TRBJ1-1): SQTIHQWPATLVQPVGSPLSLECTVEGTSNPNLYWYRQAAGRGLQLLFYSVGIGQISSEVPQNLSASRPQDRQFILSSKKLLLSDSGFYLCAWSGNREEAFFGQGTRLTVV.